These T cell receptor beta chains were read from a single sample in a study of blood T cells in healthy people across ages. TCRdb reanalysed the 5' RACE reads using MiXCR and keeps one entry per CDR3 protein. The table lists about 2 million distinct CDR3 sequences, around 48% of them singletons. The sequenced sample was blood. The receptors were gathered from a middle-aged woman in good health. CDR3s include the opening cysteine and the closing phenylalanine or tryptophan. The D gene is left open where the match is weak. The size of a clone is reported for some rows only, either as once, few or many, or as a class for expanded clones.

TRBJ1-2 | TRBV5-1 | TRBD1 | 14 | - | TGCGCCAGCAGCACGACAGGGGGCCTCTATGGCTACACCTTC | CASSTTGGLYGYTF
TRBJ1-2 | TRBV27 | TRBD1 | 15 | once | TGTGCCAGCAGCGTGACAGGGGGGCCCGACTATGGCTACACCTTC | CASSVTGGPDYGYTF
TRBJ2-7 | TRBV6-5 | - | 12 | - | TGTGCCAGCAGGTACTCCCCGTACGAGCAGTACTTC | CASRYSPYEQYF
TRBJ2-3 | TRBV5-1 | - | 13 | - | TGCGCCAGCCGGGACACGAACACAGATACGCAGTATTTT | CASRDTNTDTQYF
TRBJ2-5 | TRBV10-3 | - | 16 | few | TGTGCCATCAGTGAGGGTACCGGGACCATCGGGGAGACCCAGTACTTC | CAISEGTGTIGETQYF
TRBJ1-2 | TRBV28 | - | 14 | - | TGTGCCAGCAGGGCAGACGGGGCTAACTATGGCTACACCTTC | CASRADGANYGYTF
TRBJ2-3 | TRBV12-3/TRBV12-4 | - | 16 | - | TGTGCCAGCAGGCCGCTGGCGGGGTCCACCACAGATACGCAGTATTTT | CASRPLAGSTTDTQYF
TRBJ1-1 | TRBV20-1 | TRBD1 | 11 | - | TGCAGCCTAACAGGGGGCACTGAAGCTTTCTTT | CSLTGGTEAFF
TRBJ1-2 | TRBV27 | - | 16 | - | TGTGCCAGCAGTTTATCGAGAGGGGCGGGGATATATGGCTACACCTTC | CASSLSRGAGIYGYTF
TRBJ2-2 | TRBV5-1 | - | 12 | few | TGCGCCAGCAGCTTGGGCAACGGGGAGCTGTTTTTT | CASSLGNGELFF
TRBJ1-3 | TRBV7-2 | - | 17 | - | TGTGCCAGCAGCCGAGGGGGGGGGCCACTCTCTGGAAACACCATATATTTT | CASSRGGGPLSGNTIYF
TRBJ2-3 | TRBV20-1 | TRBD2 | 16 | - | TGCAGTGGACGAGGGGTGACTAGCGGGGGTTCAGATACGCAGTATTTT | CSGRGVTSGGSDTQYF
TRBJ2-5 | TRBV7-2 | - | 15 | - | TGTGCCAGCAGCTTGAGATCCCTGTCAGAGGAGACCCAGTACTTC | CASSLRSLSEETQYF
TRBJ2-1 | TRBV5-5 | - | 14 | few | TGTGCCAGCAGCTTCAGAGTGCAGGGCAATGAGCAGTTCTTC | CASSFRVQGNEQFF
TRBJ2-5 | TRBV5-5 | - | 16 | - | TGTGCCAGCAGCTCTCAGGCTGCCCGTGTAAAAGAGACCCAGTACTTC | CASSSQAARVKETQYF